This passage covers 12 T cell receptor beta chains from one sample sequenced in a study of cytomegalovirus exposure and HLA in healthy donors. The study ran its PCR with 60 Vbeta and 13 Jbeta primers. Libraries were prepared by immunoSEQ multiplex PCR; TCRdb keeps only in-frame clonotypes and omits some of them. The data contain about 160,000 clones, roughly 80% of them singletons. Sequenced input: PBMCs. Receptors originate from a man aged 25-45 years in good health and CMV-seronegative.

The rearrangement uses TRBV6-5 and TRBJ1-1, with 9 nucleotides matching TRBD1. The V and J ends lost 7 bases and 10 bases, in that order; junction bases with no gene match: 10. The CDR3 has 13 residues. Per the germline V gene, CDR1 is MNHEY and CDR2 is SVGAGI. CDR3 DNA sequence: TGTGCCAGCACCCCGGGACAGGGCACTAGAGCTTTCTTT. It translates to CASTPGQGTRAFF.

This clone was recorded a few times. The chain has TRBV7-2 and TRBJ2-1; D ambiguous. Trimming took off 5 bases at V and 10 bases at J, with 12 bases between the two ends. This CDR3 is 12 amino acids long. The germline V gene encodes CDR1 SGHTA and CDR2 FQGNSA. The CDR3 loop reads CASSLTVWEQFF. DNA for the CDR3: TGTGCCAGCAGCCTCACAGTATGGGAGCAGTTCTTC.

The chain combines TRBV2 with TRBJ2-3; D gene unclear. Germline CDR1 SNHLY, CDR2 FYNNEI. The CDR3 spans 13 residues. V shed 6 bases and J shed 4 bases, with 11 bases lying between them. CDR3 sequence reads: CASSPNYADTQYF. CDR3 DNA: TGTGCCAGCAGCCCCAACTACGCAGATACGCAGTATTTT.

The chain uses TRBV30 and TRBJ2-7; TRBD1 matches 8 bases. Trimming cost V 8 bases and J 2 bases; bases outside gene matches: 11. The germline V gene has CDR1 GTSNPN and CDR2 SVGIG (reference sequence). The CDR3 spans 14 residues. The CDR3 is CAGLRTGKTYEQYF. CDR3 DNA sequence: TGTGCCGGTCTACGGACAGGGAAGACCTACGAGCAGTACTTC.

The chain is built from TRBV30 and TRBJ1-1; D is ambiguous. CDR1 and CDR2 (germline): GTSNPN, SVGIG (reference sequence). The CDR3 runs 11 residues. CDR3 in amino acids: CSASERREAFF. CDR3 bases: TGTTCTGCGTCGGAGCGTCGAGAAGCTTTCTTT.

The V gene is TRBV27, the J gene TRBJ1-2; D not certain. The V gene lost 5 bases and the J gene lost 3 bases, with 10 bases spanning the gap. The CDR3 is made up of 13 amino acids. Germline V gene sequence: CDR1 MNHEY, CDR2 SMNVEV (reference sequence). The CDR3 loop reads CASSKFDYYGYTF. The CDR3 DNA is TGTGCCAGCAGTAAATTTGACTACTATGGCTACACCTTC.

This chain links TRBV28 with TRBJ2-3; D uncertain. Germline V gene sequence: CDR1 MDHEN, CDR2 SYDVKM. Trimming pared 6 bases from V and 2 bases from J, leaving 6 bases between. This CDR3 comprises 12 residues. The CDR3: CASSTPTDTQYF. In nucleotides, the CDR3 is TGTGCCAGCAGCACTCCCACAGATACGCAGTATTTT.

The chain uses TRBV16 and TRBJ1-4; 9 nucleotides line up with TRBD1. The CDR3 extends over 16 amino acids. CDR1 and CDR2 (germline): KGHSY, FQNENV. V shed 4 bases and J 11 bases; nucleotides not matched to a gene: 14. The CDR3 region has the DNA TGTGCCAGCAGCCCCAGAGGACAGGGGACGAAAGGGAAACTGTTTTTT. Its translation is CASSPRGQGTKGKLFF.

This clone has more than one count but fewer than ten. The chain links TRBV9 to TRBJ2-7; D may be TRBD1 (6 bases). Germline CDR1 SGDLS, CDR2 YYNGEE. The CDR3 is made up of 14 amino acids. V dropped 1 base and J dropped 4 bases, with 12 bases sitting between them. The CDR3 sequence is CASSVHPGDYEQYF. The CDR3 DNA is TGTGCCAGCAGCGTACACCCAGGGGATTACGAGCAGTACTTC.

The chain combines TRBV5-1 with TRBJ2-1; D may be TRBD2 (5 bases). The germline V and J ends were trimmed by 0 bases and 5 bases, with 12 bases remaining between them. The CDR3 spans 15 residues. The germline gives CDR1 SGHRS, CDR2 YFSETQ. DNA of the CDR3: TGCGCCAGCAGCTTGGATACTCGAGGGCACAATGAGCAGTTCTTC. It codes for CASSLDTRGHNEQFF.

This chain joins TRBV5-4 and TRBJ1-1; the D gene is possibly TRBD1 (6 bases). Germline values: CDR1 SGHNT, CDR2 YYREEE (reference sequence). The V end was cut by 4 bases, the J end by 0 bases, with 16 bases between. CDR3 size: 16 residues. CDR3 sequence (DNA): TGTGCCAGCAGCCCACTGACTGGACAGCTGAACACTGAAGCTTTCTTT. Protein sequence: CASSPLTGQLNTEAFF.

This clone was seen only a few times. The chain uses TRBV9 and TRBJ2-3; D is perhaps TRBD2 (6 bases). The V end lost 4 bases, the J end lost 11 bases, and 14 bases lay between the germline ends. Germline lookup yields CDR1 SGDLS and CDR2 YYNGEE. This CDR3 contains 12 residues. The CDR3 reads CASSLAGREQYF. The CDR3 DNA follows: TGTGCCAGCAGCTTAGCCGGGCGGGAGCAGTATTTT.